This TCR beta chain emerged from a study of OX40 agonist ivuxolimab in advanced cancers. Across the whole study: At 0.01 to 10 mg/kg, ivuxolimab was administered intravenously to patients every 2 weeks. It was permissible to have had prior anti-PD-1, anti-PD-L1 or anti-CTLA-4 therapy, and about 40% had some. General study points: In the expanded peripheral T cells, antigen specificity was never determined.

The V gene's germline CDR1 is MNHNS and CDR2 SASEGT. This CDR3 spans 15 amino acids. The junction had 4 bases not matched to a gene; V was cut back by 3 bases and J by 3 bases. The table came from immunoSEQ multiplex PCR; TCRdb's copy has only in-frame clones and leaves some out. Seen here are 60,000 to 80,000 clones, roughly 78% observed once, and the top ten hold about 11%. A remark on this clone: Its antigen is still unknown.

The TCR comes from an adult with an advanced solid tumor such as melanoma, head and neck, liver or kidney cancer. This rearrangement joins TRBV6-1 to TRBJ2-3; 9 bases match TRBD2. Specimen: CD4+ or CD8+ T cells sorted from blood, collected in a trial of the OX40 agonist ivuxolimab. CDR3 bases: TGTGCCAGCAGTGAGTTAGCGGGAGATACAGATACGCAGTATTTT. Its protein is CASSELAGDTDTQYF.